Listed here are 29 T cell receptor beta chains from one sample, sequenced in a study of PD-1 blockade in classical Hodgkin lymphoma. Method: immunoSEQ multiplex PCR; TCRdb's copy keeps in-frame clones and lacks some. The table shows 15,000 to 20,000 clones, with 80% to 90% occurring only once. The time point: cycle 4 day 1 (C4D1), after less than 7 weeks of nivolumab. Following autologous stem cell transplantation, relapse occurred in every patient, and exposure to brentuximab vedotin varied. The sample here was peripheral blood mononuclear cells (PBMCs), taken before the fourth cycle of nivolumab. All receptors come from a human donor with classical Hodgkin lymphoma.

This clone was picked up a small number of times. This sequence joins TRBV5-1 and TRBJ2-7, with a weak D call TRBD1 (6 bases). The V gene's germline CDR1 is SGHRS and CDR2 YFSETQ. The CDR3 length is 15 residues. V lost 0 bases and J 0 bases, leaving 10 bases between the germline ends. The CDR3: CASSLVGQISYEQYF. In DNA, the CDR3 is TGCGCCAGCAGCTTGGTTGGACAGATCTCCTACGAGCAGTACTTC.

The J gene is TRBJ1-1, the V gene TRBV19; D is unclear. V gave up 5 bases and J gave up 4 bases, with 14 bases separating them. Germline values: CDR1 LNHDA, CDR2 SQIVND (reference sequence). The CDR3 spans 14 residues. The CDR3 coding sequence is TGTGCCAGTAGTGTGGAGGCTATGGGCACTGAAGCTTTCTTT. This sequence encodes CASSVEAMGTEAFF.

The V and J genes are TRBV7-9 and TRBJ2-3, with 7 bases lining up with TRBD1. V shed 2 bases, J shed 2 bases, and the junction held 4 bases outside the gene matches. The CDR3 has 15 residues. Germline V lookup: CDR1 SEHNR, CDR2 FQNEAQ (reference sequence). The DNA for the CDR3 is TGTGCCAGCAGCTTACGGACAGGCACCACAGATACGCAGTATTTT. As protein: CASSLRTGTTDTQYF.

This clone appeared a few times. This chain links TRBV21-1 with TRBJ1-5. TRBV21-1 is tagged as a pseudogene. CDR3 length: 14 residues. The DNA of the CDR3 is TGTGCCAGCAGCAACGGGAGAAGCAATCAGCCCCAGCATTTT. Protein product: CASSNGRSNQPQHF.

The CDR3 DNA sequence: TGTGCCAGCAGCCAAGATAAGGTCTATGGCTACACCTTC. Residues: CASSQDKVYGYTF. The V gene is TRBV4-2, the J gene TRBJ1-2; no definite D call. The V end was cut by 0 bases, the J end by 4 bases, with 6 bases between. Germline V gives CDR1 LGHNA, CDR2 YNFKEQ. The CDR3 covers 13 residues.

The chain recombines TRBV5-1 with TRBJ2-7; 10 nucleotides line up with TRBD2. Germline-derived CDR1 and CDR2 are SGHRS and YFSETQ. The junction had 5 bases not matched to a gene; V was cut back by 5 bases and J by 0 bases. The CDR3 totals 15 residues. The CDR3 DNA follows: TGCGCCAGCAGACCTAGCGGGGGTGGCTCCTACGAGCAGTACTTC. Translation gives CASRPSGGGSYEQYF. Drawing the rest from reference TRBV5-1 and TRBJ2-7, the complete variable domain is KAGVTQTPRYLIKTRGQQVTLSCSPISGHRSVSWYQQTPGQGLQFLFEYFSETQRNKGNFPGRFSGRQFSNSRSEMNVSTLELGDSALYLCASRPSGGGSYEQYFGPGTRLTVT.

This clone was counted once. The chain uses TRBV19 and TRBJ1-3; TRBD1 might be the D (5 bases). Germline V gives CDR1 LNHDA, CDR2 SQIVND (reference sequence). This CDR3 is 16 amino acids long. Trimming pared 1 base from V and 4 bases from J, leaving 14 bases between. CDR3 amino acids: CASSIGDRTIGNTIYF. CDR3 DNA: TGTGCCAGTAGTATAGGGGACCGGACAATCGGAAACACCATATATTTT.

The chain carries TRBV6-6 and TRBJ2-3, with D uncertain. V was trimmed by 5 bases and J by 1 base, leaving 1 base between them. This CDR3 comprises 11 residues. Germline values: CDR1 MNHNY, CDR2 SVGAGI (reference sequence). The CDR3 protein is CASSRTDTQYF. The CDR3 DNA reads TGTGCCAGCAGTCGCACAGATACGCAGTATTTT.

The CDR3 protein is CASSYSTLGNGYTF. Written as DNA, the CDR3 is TGTGCCAGCAGTTACTCGACTCTGGGTAATGGCTACACCTTC. The V and J genes are TRBV6-6 and TRBJ1-2; D call uncertain. Germline V lookup: CDR1 MNHNY, CDR2 SVGAGI (reference sequence). Trimming pared 0 bases from V and 6 bases from J, leaving 11 bases between. The CDR3 consists of 14 residues.

This chain links TRBV5-1 with TRBJ2-3; 10 positions agree with TRBD2. In germline, CDR1 is SGHRS, CDR2 YFSETQ. This CDR3 is built from 16 residues. V trimming: 3 bases; J trimming: 1 base; junction bases outside the gene matches: 5. CDR3 region: CASSSALAGGTDTQYF. Written as DNA, the CDR3 is TGCGCCAGCAGCTCTGCCCTAGCGGGGGGCACAGATACGCAGTATTTT.

A single count supports this clone. This chain links TRBV5-6 with TRBJ1-5; unclear D gene. The CDR3 runs to 17 residues. V was clipped by 1 base and J by 0 bases, with 14 bases between them. From germline, CDR1 is SGHDT and CDR2 YYEEEE. The CDR3 protein is CASSLSSDLYSNQPQHF. CDR3 nucleotide sequence: TGTGCCAGCAGCTTGTCGTCGGACCTTTATAGCAATCAGCCCCAGCATTTT.

Written as DNA, the CDR3 is TGTGCCAGTACGGTGTCCTGGGGGGCTTCCTACGAGCAGTACTTC. Residues: CASTVSWGASYEQYF. The chain uses TRBV19 and TRBJ2-7; the D call may be TRBD1 or TRBD2 (6 bases each). This CDR3 comprises 15 residues. Germline assignment: CDR1 LNHDA and CDR2 SQIVND (reference sequence). Trimming pared 7 bases from V and 1 base from J, leaving 17 bases between.

This rearrangement joins TRBV4-3 to TRBJ1-3; D call uncertain. This CDR3 region has 15 residues. Trimming left V 0 bases short and J 8 bases short, with 14 bases between. Germline V gene sequence: CDR1 LGHNA, CDR2 YSLEER. The CDR3 region is CASSQDRFRVDTIYF. CDR3 in DNA: TGCGCCAGCAGCCAAGATAGGTTTAGGGTAGACACCATATATTTT.

CDR3 in DNA: TGCGCCAGCAGCCAAGATCTTGCTAGCGGGGCTTACAATGAGCAGTTCTTC. It yields the protein CASSQDLASGAYNEQFF. The chain uses TRBV4-3 and TRBJ2-1; TRBD2 matches 9 bases. This CDR3 contains 17 residues. The junction had 7 bases not matched to a gene; V was cut back by 0 bases and J by 4 bases. The germline CDR1 and CDR2 sequences are LGHNA and YSLEER.

J is TRBJ1-6 and V is TRBV25-1; 9 bases match TRBD1. The germline V gene encodes CDR1 MGHDK and CDR2 SYGVNS. J gave up 6 bases and V 4 bases, and 7 bases lay outside the gene matches. CDR3 length: 16 amino acids. CDR3 sequence: CASSAPTGGLNSPLHF. The CDR3 region has the DNA TGTGCCAGCAGTGCACCAACAGGGGGCCTTAATTCACCCCTCCACTTT. Based on the CDR3 plus reference TRBV25-1 and TRBJ1-6, the full variable domain is EADIYQTPRYLVIGTGKKITLECSQTMGHDKMYWYQQDPGMELHLIHYSYGVNSTEKGDLSSESTVSRIRTEHFPLTLESARPSHTSQYLCASSAPTGGLNSPLHFGNGTRLTVT.

This rearrangement joins TRBV5-1 to TRBJ2-5, with a tentative D call TRBD1 (6 bases). The CDR3 length is 16 residues. The germline V gene has CDR1 SGHRS and CDR2 YFSETQ. V lost 4 bases, J lost 5 bases, and 21 bases lay in between. The DNA for the CDR3 is TGCGCCAGCAGCGCAGCGGTGGGGGCGGATGGGGAGACCCAGTACTTC. Its protein product is CASSAAVGADGETQYF.

The chain is built from TRBV5-1 and TRBJ2-3; the match to TRBD2 covers 13 bases. The CDR3 runs 16 residues. Germline loops: CDR1 SGHRS, CDR2 YFSETQ. J was trimmed by 2 bases and V by 4 bases; bases with no gene match: 4. The CDR3 region is CASSPTSGGDTDTQYF. The DNA for the CDR3 is TGCGCCAGCAGCCCAACTAGCGGGGGGGACACAGATACGCAGTATTTT.

The V gene is TRBV5-1, the J gene TRBJ1-4, with D maybe TRBD1 (5 bases). V dropped 1 base and J dropped 5 bases, with 12 bases sitting between them. This CDR3 contains 15 residues. The germline V gene has CDR1 SGHRS and CDR2 YFSETQ. The CDR3 sequence: CASSLIQGQNEKLFF. The CDR3 DNA reads TGCGCCAGCAGCTTGATCCAGGGCCAAAATGAAAAACTGTTTTTT.

The V gene is TRBV6-5, the J gene TRBJ1-5; 9 nucleotides agree with TRBD1. CDR1 MNHEY and CDR2 SVGAGI come from the germline V gene. The CDR3 contains 15 residues. V shed 6 bases, J shed 1 base, and the junction held 4 bases outside the gene matches. CDR3 nucleotides: TGTGCCAGCAGAAAGGGACAGGGCAGCAATCAGCCCCAGCATTTT. As protein: CASRKGQGSNQPQHF.

The chain joins TRBV27 to TRBJ1-6, with D hard to call. The CDR3 has 15 residues. With 6 bases removed from V and 0 bases from J, the gap between germline ends came to 9 bases. Germline loops: CDR1 MNHEY, CDR2 SMNVEV (reference sequence). CDR3 DNA: TGTGCCAGCAGACCCGCCGGCTCCTATAATTCACCCCTCCACTTT. Translation gives CASRPAGSYNSPLHF.

On this clone itself: The junction departs from germline at one end; a sequencing error may be responsible. The chain carries TRBV5-3 and TRBJ2-7, with a tentative D call TRBD2 (6 bases). TRBV5-3 qualifies as an ORF whose function is uncertain. This CDR3 spans 12 amino acids. Here the CDR3 DNA reads TGTGCCAGCAGCTTCTATGGGGGGGAGCAGTACTTC. It specifies CASSFYGGEQYF.

V and J are TRBV14 and TRBJ1-3; the D is unclear. Per the germline V gene, CDR1 is SGHDN and CDR2 is FVKESK. V lost 1 base to trimming and J lost 4 bases, with 2 bases between them. The CDR3 has 12 amino acids. CDR3 region: CASSQVGNTIYF. CDR3 in DNA: TGTGCCAGCAGCCAAGTCGGAAACACCATATATTTT.

The chain carries TRBV12-2 and TRBJ2-6. TRBV12-2 is noted as a pseudogene. The CDR3 runs 17 residues. CDR3 sequence reads: CASRTRGTQSRANVLTF. The CDR3 nucleotides are TGTGCAAGTCGCACTCGGGGCACACAAAGTCGGGCCAACGTCCTGACTTTC.

The chain combines TRBV7-2 with TRBJ1-4; weak D call: TRBD1 (5 bases). CDR1 and CDR2 (germline): SGHTA, FQGNSA. The CDR3 consists of 18 residues. Trimming cost V 1 base and J 5 bases, with 20 bases left between them. The CDR3 spells CASSLDSGLVGGNEKLFF. In nucleotides, the CDR3 is TGTGCCAGCAGCTTAGATTCAGGGTTAGTAGGTGGCAATGAAAAACTGTTTTTT. Using reference TRBV7-2 and TRBJ1-4 for the parts outside the CDR3, the full variable domain is GAGVSQSPSNKVTEKGKDVELRCDPISGHTALYWYRQSLGQGLEFLIYFQGNSAPDKSGLPSDRFSAERTGGSVSTLTIQRTQQEDSAVYLCASSLDSGLVGGNEKLFFGSGTQLSVL.

The V gene is TRBV4-3, the J gene TRBJ2-1; 13 bases align to TRBD2. This CDR3 has 15 amino acids. V lost 3 bases and J lost 9; bases outside the gene matches: 5. Germline CDR1 and CDR2: LGHNA and YSLEER. The DNA for the CDR3 is TGCGCCAGCAGCCAGGGGACTAGCGGGGTCACTGAGCAGTTCTTC. The encoded protein is CASSQGTSGVTEQFF.

This chain joins TRBV5-1 and TRBJ1-4, with 7 bases aligning to TRBD1. The germline gives CDR1 SGHRS, CDR2 YFSETQ. The CDR3 is 15 residues long. V trimming: 0 bases; J trimming: 5 bases; junction bases outside the gene matches: 4. CDR3 DNA sequence: TGCGCCAGCAGCTTGGGAGGGACAGAAAATGAAAAACTGTTTTTT. Translating it yields CASSLGGTENEKLFF.

The sample holds one count of this clone. The chain carries TRBV7-2 and TRBJ2-7; the D gene is possibly TRBD2 (7 bases). Per the germline V gene, CDR1 is SGHTA and CDR2 is FQGNSA. The length of the CDR3 is 15 residues. Between the trimmed V and J ends, which lost 7 bases and 3 bases, there was a span of 19 bases. CDR3 DNA sequence: TGTGCCAGCACCCAGACGGGGGGCGCGAGCTACGAGCAGTACTTC. Protein product: CASTQTGGASYEQYF.

The CDR3 sequence is CASSPITMASSSYQETQYF. DNA of the CDR3: TGTGCCAGCAGCCCGATCACAATGGCCAGCTCTTCGTACCAAGAGACCCAGTACTTC. The rearrangement joins TRBV7-9 to TRBJ2-5; D gene unclear. CDR3 size: 19 residues. V lost 5 bases and J 0 bases, leaving 25 bases between the germline ends. Germline-derived CDR1 and CDR2 are SEHNR and FQNEAQ (reference sequence).

V gene TRBV5-1 combines with J gene TRBJ1-2, with 8 bases fitting TRBD1. Germline V lookup: CDR1 SGHRS, CDR2 YFSETQ. The CDR3 spans 14 residues. V lost 6 bases to trimming and J lost 7 bases; unmatched junction nucleotides: 11. DNA of the CDR3: TGCGCCAGCACCCCGATGGACAGGGCTGGTGGCTACACCTTC. Its translation is CASTPMDRAGGYTF.